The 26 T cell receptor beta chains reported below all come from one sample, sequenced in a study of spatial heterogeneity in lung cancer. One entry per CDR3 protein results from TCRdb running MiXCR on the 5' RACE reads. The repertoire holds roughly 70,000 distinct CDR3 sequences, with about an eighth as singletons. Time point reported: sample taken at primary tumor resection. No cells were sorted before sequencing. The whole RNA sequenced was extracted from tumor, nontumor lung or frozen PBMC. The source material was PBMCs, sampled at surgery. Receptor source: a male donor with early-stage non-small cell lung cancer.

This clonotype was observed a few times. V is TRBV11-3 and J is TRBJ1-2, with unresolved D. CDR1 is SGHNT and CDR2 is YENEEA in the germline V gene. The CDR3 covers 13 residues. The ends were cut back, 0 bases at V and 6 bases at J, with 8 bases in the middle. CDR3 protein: CASSLEGGNGYTF. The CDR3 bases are TGTGCCAGCAGCTTAGAAGGAGGGAATGGCTACACCTTC. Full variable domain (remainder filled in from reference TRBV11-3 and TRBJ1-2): EAGVVQSPRYKIIEKKQPVAFWCNPISGHNTLYWYLQNLGQGPELLIRYENEEAVDDSQLPKDRFSAERLKGVDSTLKIQPAELGDSAVYLCASSLEGGNGYTFGSGTRLTVV.

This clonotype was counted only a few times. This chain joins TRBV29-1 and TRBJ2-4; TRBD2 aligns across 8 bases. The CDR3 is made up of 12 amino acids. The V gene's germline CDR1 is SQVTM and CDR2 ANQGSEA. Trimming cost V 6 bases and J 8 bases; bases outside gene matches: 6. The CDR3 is CSVGLGQHIQYF. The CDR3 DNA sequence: TGCAGCGTGGGACTAGGCCAACACATTCAGTACTTC.

For the CDR3, the DNA is TGTGCCACCAGTGACATGTGGGATGGCTACACCTTC. Translation: CATSDMWDGYTF. The gene calls are TRBV24-1 and TRBJ1-2, with D unclear. Per germline, CDR1 KGHDR and CDR2 SFDVKD. V was shortened by 4 bases and J by 6 bases, with 8 bases between the two germline ends. The CDR3 is 12 residues long.

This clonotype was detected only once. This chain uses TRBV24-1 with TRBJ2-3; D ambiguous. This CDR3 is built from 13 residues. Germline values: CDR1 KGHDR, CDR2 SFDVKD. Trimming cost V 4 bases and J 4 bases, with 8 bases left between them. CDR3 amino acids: CATSDLRADTQYF. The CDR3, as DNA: TGTGCCACCAGTGACCTACGGGCAGATACGCAGTATTTT.

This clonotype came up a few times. The CDR3 spells CASGGIGTILALHF. CDR3 in DNA: TGTGCCAGCGGCGGGATTGGGACGATTCTGGCCCTCCACTTT. The chain carries TRBV2 and TRBJ1-6, with a weak D call TRBD1 (5 bases). Between the trimmed V and J ends, which lost 8 bases and 14 bases, there was a span of 22 bases. Germline CDR1 is SNHLY and CDR2 is FYNNEI. The CDR3 loop spans 14 amino acids.

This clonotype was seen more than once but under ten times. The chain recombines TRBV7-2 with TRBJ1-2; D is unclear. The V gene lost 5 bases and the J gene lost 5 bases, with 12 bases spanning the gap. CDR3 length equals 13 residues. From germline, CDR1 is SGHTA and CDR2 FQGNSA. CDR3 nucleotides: TGTGCCAGCAGCCAAGGAAGTGGGTATGGCTACACCTTC. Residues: CASSQGSGYGYTF. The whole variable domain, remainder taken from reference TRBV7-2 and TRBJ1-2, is GAGVSQSPSNKVTEKGKDVELRCDPISGHTALYWYRQSLGQGLEFLIYFQGNSAPDKSGLPSDRFSAERTGGSVSTLTIQRTQQEDSAVYLCASSQGSGYGYTFGSGTRLTVV.

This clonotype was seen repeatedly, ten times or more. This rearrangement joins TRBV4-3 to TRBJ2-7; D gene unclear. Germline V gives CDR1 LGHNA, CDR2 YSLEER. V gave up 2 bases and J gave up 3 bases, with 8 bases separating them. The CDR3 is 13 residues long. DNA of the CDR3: TGCGCCAGCAGCCAAAGCGTACTCTACGAGCAGTACTTC. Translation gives CASSQSVLYEQYF.

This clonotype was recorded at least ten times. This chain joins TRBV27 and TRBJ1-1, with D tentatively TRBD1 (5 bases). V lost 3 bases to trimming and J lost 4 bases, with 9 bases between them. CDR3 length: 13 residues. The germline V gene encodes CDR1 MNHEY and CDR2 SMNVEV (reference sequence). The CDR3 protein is CASSFRDPTEAFF. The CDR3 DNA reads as TGTGCCAGCAGTTTCAGGGACCCCACTGAAGCTTTCTTT.

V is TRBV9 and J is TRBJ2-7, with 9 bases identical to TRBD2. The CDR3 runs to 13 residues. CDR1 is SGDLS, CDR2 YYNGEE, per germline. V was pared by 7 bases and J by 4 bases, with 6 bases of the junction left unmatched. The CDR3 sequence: CASGGLAGYEQYF. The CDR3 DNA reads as TGTGCCAGCGGGGGACTAGCAGGGTACGAGCAGTACTTC.

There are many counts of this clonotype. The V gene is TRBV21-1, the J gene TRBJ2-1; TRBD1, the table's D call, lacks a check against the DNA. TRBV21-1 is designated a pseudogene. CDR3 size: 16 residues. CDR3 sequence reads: CASSLPGTGDYNDQFF. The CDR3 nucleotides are TGTGCCAGCAGCCTCCCGGGGACAGGGGATTACAATGATCAGTTCTTC.

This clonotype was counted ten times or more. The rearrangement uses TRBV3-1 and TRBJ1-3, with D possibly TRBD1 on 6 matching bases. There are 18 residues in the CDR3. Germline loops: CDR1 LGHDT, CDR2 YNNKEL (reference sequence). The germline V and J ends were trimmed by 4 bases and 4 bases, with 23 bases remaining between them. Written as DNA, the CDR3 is TGTGCCAGCAGCCCCCGTCCGAGACAGGTGGGATCAGGAAACACCATATATTTT. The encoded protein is CASSPRPRQVGSGNTIYF.

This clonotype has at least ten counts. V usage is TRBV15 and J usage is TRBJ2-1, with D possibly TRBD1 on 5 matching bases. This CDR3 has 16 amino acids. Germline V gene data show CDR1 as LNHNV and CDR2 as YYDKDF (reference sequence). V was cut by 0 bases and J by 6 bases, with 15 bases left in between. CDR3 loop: CATSRDNRPPGNEQFF. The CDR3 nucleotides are TGTGCCACCAGCAGAGATAACAGGCCTCCGGGCAATGAGCAGTTCTTC.

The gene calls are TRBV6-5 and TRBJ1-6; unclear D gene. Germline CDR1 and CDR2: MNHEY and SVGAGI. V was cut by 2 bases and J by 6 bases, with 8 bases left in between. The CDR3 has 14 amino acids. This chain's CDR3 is CASSYGGFNSPLHF. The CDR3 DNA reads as TGTGCCAGCAGTTACGGAGGGTTTAATTCACCCCTCCACTTT.

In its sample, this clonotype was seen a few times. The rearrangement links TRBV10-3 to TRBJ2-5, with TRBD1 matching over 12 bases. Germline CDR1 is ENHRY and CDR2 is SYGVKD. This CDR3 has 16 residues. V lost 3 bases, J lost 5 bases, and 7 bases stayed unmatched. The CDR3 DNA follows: TGTGCCATCAGTGACCGGGACAGGGGGCCGGAGGAGACCCAGTACTTC. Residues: CAISDRDRGPEETQYF.

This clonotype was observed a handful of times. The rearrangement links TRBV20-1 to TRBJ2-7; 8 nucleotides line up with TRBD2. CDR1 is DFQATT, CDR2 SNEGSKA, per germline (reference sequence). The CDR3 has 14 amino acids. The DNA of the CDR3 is TGCAGCGTTACCCAGGGACTAGGGGACTACGAGCAGTACTTC. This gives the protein CSVTQGLGDYEQYF.

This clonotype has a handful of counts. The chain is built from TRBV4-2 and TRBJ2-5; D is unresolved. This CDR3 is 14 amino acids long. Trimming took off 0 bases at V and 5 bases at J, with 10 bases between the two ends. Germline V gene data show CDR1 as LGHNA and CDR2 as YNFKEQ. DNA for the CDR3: TGTGCCAGCAGCCAAGAAGGTTTGCGGGAGACCCAGTACTTC. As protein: CASSQEGLRETQYF.

The CDR3 DNA sequence: TGTGCCAGCAGCTCCACAGGGCAGGGTGACATTCAGTACTTC. Its protein product is CASSSTGQGDIQYF. J is TRBJ2-4 and V is TRBV7-2; TRBD1 might be the D (6 bases). Per germline, CDR1 SGHTA and CDR2 FQGNSA. The CDR3 is 14 amino acids. V lost 4 bases, J lost 8 bases, and 15 bases lay in between.

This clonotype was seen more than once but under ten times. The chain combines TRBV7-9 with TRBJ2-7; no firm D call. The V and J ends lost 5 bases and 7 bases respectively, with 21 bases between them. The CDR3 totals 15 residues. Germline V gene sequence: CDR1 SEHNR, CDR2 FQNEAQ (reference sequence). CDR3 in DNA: TGTGCCAGCAGCCCCATCTCCGGGCCTCACTCGGAGCAGTACTTC. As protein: CASSPISGPHSEQYF.

In DNA form, the CDR3 reads TGTGCCAGCAGCGTACAGGCCTACAATGAGCAGTTCTTC. It encodes CASSVQAYNEQFF. This rearrangement joins TRBV9 to TRBJ2-1, with unresolved D. V lost 1 base and J 2 bases, leaving 4 bases between the germline ends. The CDR3 runs 13 residues. Per the germline V gene, CDR1 is SGDLS and CDR2 is YYNGEE.

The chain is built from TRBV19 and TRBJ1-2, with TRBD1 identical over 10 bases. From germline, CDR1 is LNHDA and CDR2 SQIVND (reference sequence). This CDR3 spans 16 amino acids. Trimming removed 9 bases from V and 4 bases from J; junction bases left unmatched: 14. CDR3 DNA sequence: TGTGCCAGCCTCTCGGGACAGGGGCCCGAATTCTATGGCTACACCTTC. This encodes CASLSGQGPEFYGYTF.

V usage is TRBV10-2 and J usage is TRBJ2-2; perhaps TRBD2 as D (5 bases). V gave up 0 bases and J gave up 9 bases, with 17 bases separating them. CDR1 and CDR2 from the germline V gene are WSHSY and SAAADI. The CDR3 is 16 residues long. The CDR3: CASSESRLVGVRELFF. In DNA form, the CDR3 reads TGCGCCAGCAGTGAGTCGCGGTTAGTGGGAGTCAGGGAGCTGTTTTTT.

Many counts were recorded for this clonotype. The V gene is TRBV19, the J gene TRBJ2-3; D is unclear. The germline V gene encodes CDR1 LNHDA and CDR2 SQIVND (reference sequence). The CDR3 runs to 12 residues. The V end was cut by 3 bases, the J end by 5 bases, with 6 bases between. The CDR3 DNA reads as TGTGCCAGTAGTATCCGGAGAGATACGCAGTATTTT. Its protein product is CASSIRRDTQYF.

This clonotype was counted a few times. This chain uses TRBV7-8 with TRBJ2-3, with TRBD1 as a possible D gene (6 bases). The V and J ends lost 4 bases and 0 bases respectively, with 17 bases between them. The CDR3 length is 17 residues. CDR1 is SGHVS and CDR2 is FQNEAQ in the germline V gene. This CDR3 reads CASSYPLQGPSTDTQYF. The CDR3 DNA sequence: TGTGCCAGCAGCTATCCCTTACAGGGACCGAGCACAGATACGCAGTATTTT. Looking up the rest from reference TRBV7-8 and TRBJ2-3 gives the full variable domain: GAGVSQSPRYKVAKRGQDVALRCDPISGHVSLFWYQQALGQGPEFLTYFQNEAQLDKSGLPSDRFFAERPEGSVSTLKIQRTQQEDSAVYLCASSYPLQGPSTDTQYFGPGTRLTVL.

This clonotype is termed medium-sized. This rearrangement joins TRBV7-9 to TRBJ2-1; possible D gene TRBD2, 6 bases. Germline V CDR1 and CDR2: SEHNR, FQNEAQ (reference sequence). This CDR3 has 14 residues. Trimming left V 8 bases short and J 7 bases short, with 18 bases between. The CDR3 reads CASGDPGTLNEQFF. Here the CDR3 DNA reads TGTGCCAGCGGCGATCCGGGGACTTTGAATGAGCAGTTCTTC.

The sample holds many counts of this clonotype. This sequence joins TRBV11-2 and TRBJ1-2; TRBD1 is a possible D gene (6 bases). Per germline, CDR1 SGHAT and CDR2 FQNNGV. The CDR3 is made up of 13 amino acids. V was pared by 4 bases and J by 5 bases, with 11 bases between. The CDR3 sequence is CASSSTGSYGYTF. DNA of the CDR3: TGTGCCAGCAGCTCCACAGGGTCGTATGGCTACACCTTC.

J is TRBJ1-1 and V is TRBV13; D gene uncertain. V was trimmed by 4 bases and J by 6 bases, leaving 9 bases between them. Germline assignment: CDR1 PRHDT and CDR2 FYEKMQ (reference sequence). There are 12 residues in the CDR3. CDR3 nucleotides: TGTGCCAGCAGCTCCGCCGTGGCTGAAGCTTTCTTT. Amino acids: CASSSAVAEAFF.